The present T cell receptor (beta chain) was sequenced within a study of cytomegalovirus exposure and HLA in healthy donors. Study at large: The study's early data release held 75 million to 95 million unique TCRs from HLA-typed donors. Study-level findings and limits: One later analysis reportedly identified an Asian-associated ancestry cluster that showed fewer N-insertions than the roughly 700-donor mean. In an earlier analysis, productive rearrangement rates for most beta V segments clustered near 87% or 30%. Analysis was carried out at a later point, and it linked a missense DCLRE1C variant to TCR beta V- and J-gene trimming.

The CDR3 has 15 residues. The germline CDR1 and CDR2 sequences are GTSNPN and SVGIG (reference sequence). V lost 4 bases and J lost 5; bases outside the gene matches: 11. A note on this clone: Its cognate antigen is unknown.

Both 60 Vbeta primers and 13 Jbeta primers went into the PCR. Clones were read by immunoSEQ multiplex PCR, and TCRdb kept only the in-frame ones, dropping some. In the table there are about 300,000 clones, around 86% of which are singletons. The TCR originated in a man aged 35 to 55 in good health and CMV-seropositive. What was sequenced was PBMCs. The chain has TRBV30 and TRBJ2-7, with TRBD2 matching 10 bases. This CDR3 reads CAWTGTSAWSHEQYF. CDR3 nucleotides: TGTGCCTGGACTGGGACTAGCGCTTGGAGTCACGAGCAGTACTTC.